This record concerns one T cell receptor beta chain sequence. In the authors' workflow: The authors estimated nucleated cell counts from reference gene primer amplification. TCRdb's table, derived via immunoSEQ multiplex PCR, lists solely in-frame clones and lacks some. V and J calls and clone size are those listed in that table; D and trimming were worked out from the DNA. The sample holds about 200,000 clones; roughly 80% are singletons and the top ten take approximately 19%. This specimen comes from a study of blood T cell repertoires in COVID-19. The wider study: Sources were T cells, B-cell-depleted T cells, or PBMCs; the material itself was cDNA or gDNA.

The ends lost 9 bases at V and 1 base at J; junction bases unmatched: 7. The CDR3 totals 15 residues. Per germline, CDR1 SGHTA and CDR2 FQGNSA. The sequence was collected from a human donor in a cohort sampled during active COVID-19. Sequencing input: peripheral blood. The rearrangement links TRBV7-2 to TRBJ2-4; 9 bases are shared with TRBD1. CDR3 protein: CARQGAGWAKNIQYF. CDR3 in DNA: TGTGCCAGACAGGGGGCGGGTTGGGCCAAAAACATTCAGTACTTC.